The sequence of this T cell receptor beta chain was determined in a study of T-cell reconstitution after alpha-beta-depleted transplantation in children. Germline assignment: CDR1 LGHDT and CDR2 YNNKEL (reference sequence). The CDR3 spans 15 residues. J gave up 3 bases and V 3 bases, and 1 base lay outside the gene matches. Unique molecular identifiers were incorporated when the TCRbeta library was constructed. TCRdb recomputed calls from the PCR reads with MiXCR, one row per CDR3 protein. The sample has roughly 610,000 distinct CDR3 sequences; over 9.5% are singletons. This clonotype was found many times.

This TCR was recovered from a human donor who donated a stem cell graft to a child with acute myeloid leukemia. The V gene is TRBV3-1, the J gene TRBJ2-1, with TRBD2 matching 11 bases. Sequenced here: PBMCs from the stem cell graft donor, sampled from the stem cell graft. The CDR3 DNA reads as TGTGCCAGCAGCCATAGCGGGAGGGACTACAATGAGCAGTTCTTC. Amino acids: CASSHSGRDYNEQFF.